These T cell receptor beta chains were read from a single sample in a study of CD8 T cells in Susac syndrome. TCRdb independently ran MiXCR on the immunoSEQ multiplex PCR reads; one entry per CDR3 protein. The sample includes roughly 200,000 distinct CDR3 sequences, around 93% of them seen just once. The sample taken for sequencing was CD4+ T cells from PBMCs. Receptors originate from a human donor with multiple sclerosis. CDR3s include the opening cysteine and the closing phenylalanine or tryptophan. The order of the fields is CDR3 DNA, CDR3 protein, V gene, D gene, clone size, J gene. D genes are given only for firm matches. Where a row states a size, it is once, few, many or the class of an expanded clone; other rows omit it.

CDR3 DNA: TGTGCCACCAGTCCACGGGGAGCCAACAATGAGCAGTTCTTC
CDR3 protein: CATSPRGANNEQFF
V gene: TRBV24-1
D gene: NA
clone size: NA
J gene: TRBJ2-1

CDR3 DNA: TGTGCCATCAGTGAACAAGCCACAGATACGCAGTATTTT
CDR3 protein: CAISEQATDTQYF
V gene: TRBV10-3
D gene: NA
clone size: NA
J gene: TRBJ2-3

CDR3 DNA: TGTGCCAGCAGGCCACTAGCGGGGGCGGAGACCCAGTACTTC
CDR3 protein: CASRPLAGAETQYF
V gene: TRBV12-3/TRBV12-4
D gene: TRBD2
clone size: once
J gene: TRBJ2-5

CDR3 DNA: TGCGCCAGCAGCTTGGGTCAGGGGATGGCTGAGTCCGGCGAGCAGTACTTC
CDR3 protein: CASSLGQGMAESGEQYF
V gene: TRBV5-1
D gene: NA
clone size: few
J gene: TRBJ2-7

CDR3 DNA: TGTGCCAGCAGTTTAATGGGGGAAGGATCACCCCTCCACTTT
CDR3 protein: CASSLMGEGSPLHF
V gene: TRBV12-3/TRBV12-4
D gene: NA
clone size: NA
J gene: TRBJ1-6

CDR3 DNA: TGCAGCGTTCAGTGGGGTGATCAGCCCCAGCATTTT
CDR3 protein: CSVQWGDQPQHF
V gene: TRBV29-1
D gene: NA
clone size: NA
J gene: TRBJ1-5

CDR3 DNA: TGTGCCTCCTCCGGGGGCTACACCTTC
CDR3 protein: CASSGGYTF
V gene: TRBV30
D gene: NA
clone size: NA
J gene: TRBJ1-2

CDR3 DNA: TGTGCCAGCCTGGAACGGGGTAATTCACCCCTCCACTTT
CDR3 protein: CASLERGNSPLHF
V gene: TRBV12-3/TRBV12-4
D gene: NA
clone size: NA
J gene: TRBJ1-6

CDR3 DNA: TGCAGCGTCTTCGGGAGCCAGAATGAGCAGTTCTTC
CDR3 protein: CSVFGSQNEQFF
V gene: TRBV29-1
D gene: NA
clone size: NA
J gene: TRBJ2-1

CDR3 DNA: TGTGCCAGCAGTCTGCGAAGCGGGAATCCCGCGGAAGCTTTCTTT
CDR3 protein: CASSLRSGNPAEAFF
V gene: TRBV4-2
D gene: NA
clone size: NA
J gene: TRBJ1-1

CDR3 DNA: TGTGCCAGCAGCTCTGACCTGGGACGGAACACTGAAGCTTTCTTT
CDR3 protein: CASSSDLGRNTEAFF
V gene: TRBV7-2
D gene: NA
clone size: NA
J gene: TRBJ1-1

CDR3 DNA: TGTGCCAGCAGCTTAGAAGGGGGCGGCATTCAGTACTTC
CDR3 protein: CASSLEGGGIQYF
V gene: TRBV7-9
D gene: TRBD1
clone size: NA
J gene: TRBJ2-4

CDR3 DNA: TGTGCCAGCAGCCAAGATCAACCGGGGATACACAATGAGCAGTTCTTC
CDR3 protein: CASSQDQPGIHNEQFF
V gene: TRBV3-1
D gene: NA
clone size: NA
J gene: TRBJ2-1

CDR3 DNA: TGTGCCAGCGGACGGATCTTCCAAGAGACCCAGTACTTC
CDR3 protein: CASGRIFQETQYF
V gene: TRBV2
D gene: NA
clone size: NA
J gene: TRBJ2-5

CDR3 DNA: TGTGCCACTTCGTGGGGGGCCACAGATACGCAGTATTTT
CDR3 protein: CATSWGATDTQYF
V gene: TRBV24-1
D gene: NA
clone size: once
J gene: TRBJ2-3

CDR3 DNA: TGTGCCAGTAATCCACTCACAGGGGACGGTCAGCCCCAGCATTTT
CDR3 protein: CASNPLTGDGQPQHF
V gene: TRBV19
D gene: TRBD1
clone size: NA
J gene: TRBJ1-5

CDR3 DNA: TGCAGCGCCCTGCCTTCCTACAATGAGCAGTTCTTC
CDR3 protein: CSALPSYNEQFF
V gene: TRBV29-1
D gene: NA
clone size: NA
J gene: TRBJ2-1

CDR3 DNA: TGTGCCAGCAGTTCTGGACAGGTCACCTACAATGAGCAGTTCTTC
CDR3 protein: CASSSGQVTYNEQFF
V gene: TRBV3-1
D gene: TRBD1
clone size: NA
J gene: TRBJ2-1

CDR3 DNA: TGTGCCCGGCAGGGGTCTGGGGCCAACGTCCTGACTTTC
CDR3 protein: CARQGSGANVLTF
V gene: TRBV30
D gene: NA
clone size: NA
J gene: TRBJ2-6

CDR3 DNA: TGTGCCAGCAGCCAAGATTGGGAAGGGGGGACCCTGCGTACGCAGTATTTT
CDR3 protein: CASSQDWEGGTLRTQYF
V gene: TRBV3-1
D gene: NA
clone size: NA
J gene: TRBJ2-3

CDR3 DNA: TGTGCCAGCAGCACCCAGGGGGCCGGCACCGGGGAGCTGTTTTTT
CDR3 protein: CASSTQGAGTGELFF
V gene: TRBV9
D gene: TRBD1
clone size: NA
J gene: TRBJ2-2

CDR3 DNA: TGTGCCAGCAGAGAGGACCTAGGGTACGAGCAGTACTTC
CDR3 protein: CASREDLGYEQYF
V gene: TRBV11-2
D gene: NA
clone size: NA
J gene: TRBJ2-7

CDR3 DNA: TGTGCCACCAGTGATTCCCAGGACACTGAAGCTTTCTTT
CDR3 protein: CATSDSQDTEAFF
V gene: TRBV24-1
D gene: NA
clone size: NA
J gene: TRBJ1-1

CDR3 DNA: TGTGCCAGTAGTGACAGGGTGCAGCCCCAGCATTTT
CDR3 protein: CASSDRVQPQHF
V gene: TRBV19
D gene: TRBD1
clone size: NA
J gene: TRBJ1-5